What follows are 20 T cell receptor beta chains derived from one specimen sequenced in a study of blood T cell repertoires in COVID-19. Method: immunoSEQ multiplex PCR; TCRdb's copy keeps in-frame clones and lacks some. This sample carries 450,000 or so clones, approximately 90% of them seen once, and the ten largest clones take around 0.92%. The source material was peripheral blood. The receptors here all came from a man aged 18 to 30 with COVID-19, enrolled during active disease.

This clone was counted once. The chain couples TRBV29-1 to TRBJ2-1, with 10 bases lining up with TRBD1. V lost 6 bases, J lost 6 bases, and 8 bases stayed unmatched. The germline gives CDR1 SQVTM, CDR2 ANQGSEA. This CDR3 region has 14 residues. The CDR3 DNA is TGCAGCGTCACCGGGACAGGGGAGCCCAATGAGCAGTTCTTC. Translated, it gives CSVTGTGEPNEQFF.

The genes are TRBV6-1 and TRBJ1-1; unclear D gene. V shed 2 bases and J shed 1 base, with 11 bases lying between them. The CDR3 runs to 15 residues. Germline V lookup: CDR1 MNHNS, CDR2 SASEGT. CDR3 protein: CASSELEEGNTEAFF. The CDR3 nucleotides are TGTGCCAGCAGTGAACTAGAGGAGGGGAACACTGAAGCTTTCTTT.

The CDR3 reads CASSPPGTGVYEQYF. In DNA form, the CDR3 reads TGTGCCAGCAGCCCTCCGGGGACAGGAGTCTACGAGCAGTACTTC. The chain carries TRBV5-6 and TRBJ2-7, with 8 bases fitting TRBD1. The CDR3 is 15 amino acids. The germline V gene encodes CDR1 SGHDT and CDR2 YYEEEE. The junction had 9 bases not matched to a gene; V was cut back by 4 bases and J by 3 bases.

This rearrangement joins TRBV7-8 to TRBJ1-4, with 8 bases aligning to TRBD1. V dropped 5 bases and J dropped 6; count of bases not matched to a gene: 5. This CDR3 is built from 14 residues. Germline V gene lookup returns CDR1 SGHVS and CDR2 FQNEAQ. CDR3 amino acids: CASSAQGADEKLFF. CDR3 sequence (DNA): TGTGCCAGCAGCGCGCAGGGGGCGGATGAAAAACTGTTTTTT.

The genes are TRBV11-2 and TRBJ2-1; weak D call: TRBD2 (6 bases). V lost 5 bases and J lost 4, with 24 bases in between. This CDR3 has 18 residues. Germline CDR1 reads SGHAT; CDR2 reads FQNNGV. The CDR3 DNA sequence: TGTGCCAGCAGCCTCGCCCGCGGGGACGGGGGTGTATACAATGAGCAGTTCTTC. Its protein is CASSLARGDGGVYNEQFF.

This CDR3 reads CASSQVGGNSPLHF. The CDR3 DNA reads as TGTGCCAGCAGCCAAGTTGGAGGGAACTCACCCCTCCACTTT. V is TRBV3-1 (or the pseudogene TRBV3-2) and J is TRBJ1-6; D remains unclear. The germline V and J ends were trimmed by 1 base and 10 bases, with 11 bases remaining between them. Germline values: CDR1 LGHDT, CDR2 YNNKEL (reference sequence). The length of the CDR3 is 14 residues.

The V gene is TRBV9, the J gene TRBJ2-7; 7 nucleotides line up with TRBD2. Losses at the gene ends were 1 base for V and 5 bases for J; bases not matched to a gene: 6. The CDR3 extends over 14 amino acids. CDR1 and CDR2 from the germline V gene are SGDLS and YYNGEE. CDR3 sequence: CASSVTGGSNEQYF. The CDR3 DNA sequence: TGTGCCAGCAGCGTAACGGGAGGTAGCAACGAGCAGTACTTC.

The chain carries TRBV15 and TRBJ2-7, with 8 bases identical to TRBD1. The CDR3 is 14 amino acids. Trimming at V came to 1 base and at J to 3 bases, leaving 2 bases not matched to a gene. Germline V gives CDR1 LNHNV, CDR2 YYDKDF (reference sequence). CDR3 in DNA: TGTGCCACCAGCAGAGGAACAGGGGGCTACGAGCAGTACTTC. Protein sequence: CATSRGTGGYEQYF.

The chain recombines TRBV2 with TRBJ2-7, with 9 nucleotides matching TRBD1. CDR1 is SNHLY, CDR2 FYNNEI, per germline. The CDR3 runs to 15 residues. The V and J ends lost 3 bases and 1 base, in that order; junction bases with no gene match: 4. The CDR3 region has the DNA TGTGCCAGCAGTGATTTGGGGACAGGGTCCTACGAGCAGTACTTC. Its translation: CASSDLGTGSYEQYF. The whole variable domain, remainder taken from reference TRBV2 and TRBJ2-7, is EPEVTQTPSHQVTQMGQEVILRCVPISNHLYFYWYRQILGQKVEFLVSFYNNEISEKSEIFDDQFSVERPDGSNFTLKIRSTKLEDSAMYFCASSDLGTGSYEQYFGPGTRLTVT.

The chain links TRBV18 to TRBJ2-2, with D uncertain. The V end lost 1 base, the J end lost 7 bases, and 16 bases lay between the germline ends. The CDR3 runs to 16 residues. Germline V gene lookup returns CDR1 KGHSH and CDR2 LQKENI. The CDR3 DNA sequence: TGTGCCAGCTCACCACAGGATCTCGGAGTTCTCGGGGAGCTGTTTTTT. Residues: CASSPQDLGVLGELFF.

The chain combines TRBV27 with TRBJ2-2; D not resolved. Looked up from germline, CDR1 is MNHEY and CDR2 is SMNVEV (reference sequence). Trimming took 2 bases from V and 0 from J, leaving 10 bases between them. The CDR3 sequence is 16 residues long. CDR3 protein: CASSLMEWSNTGELFF. The CDR3 nucleotides read TGTGCCAGCAGTTTAATGGAGTGGTCGAACACCGGGGAGCTGTTTTTT.

V and J are TRBV19 and TRBJ2-2, with no clear D. Germline V gene sequence: CDR1 LNHDA, CDR2 SQIVND (reference sequence). The CDR3 totals 15 residues. V was shortened by 4 bases and J by 0 bases, with 9 bases between the two germline ends. The CDR3 here is CASSRSAPNTGELFF. CDR3 nucleotides: TGTGCCAGTAGTAGGTCTGCGCCGAACACCGGGGAGCTGTTTTTT.

V and J are TRBV6-5 and TRBJ1-6; 7 nucleotides align to TRBD1. This CDR3 spans 14 amino acids. CDR1 is MNHEY, CDR2 SVGAGI, per germline. The J segment lost 7 bases and the V segment lost 5 bases, leaving 5 bases of the junction unmatched. The CDR3 DNA reads TGTGCCAGCAGTAACCGGGACAGCAATTCACCCCTCCACTTT. Encoded protein: CASSNRDSNSPLHF.

The chain links TRBV18 to TRBJ2-7; 10 positions agree with TRBD1. The CDR3 is 15 amino acids. Germline V gene lookup returns CDR1 KGHSH and CDR2 LQKENI. J was trimmed by 5 bases and V by 5 bases; bases with no gene match: 9. The chain's CDR3 is CASSTRQGAQNEQYF. CDR3 coding DNA: TGTGCCAGCTCAACTAGACAGGGGGCTCAAAACGAGCAGTACTTC. The whole variable domain, remainder taken from reference TRBV18 and TRBJ2-7, is NAGVMQNPRHLVRRRGQEARLRCSPMKGHSHVYWYRQLPEEGLKFMVYLQKENIIDESGMPKERFSAEFPKEGPSILRIQQVVRGDSAAYFCASSTRQGAQNEQYFGPGTRLTVT.

In its sample, this clone was seen once. This chain joins TRBV19 and TRBJ2-2; D call uncertain. CDR1 LNHDA and CDR2 SQIVND come from the germline V gene (reference sequence). Between the trimmed V and J ends, which lost 7 bases and 2 bases, there was a span of 14 bases. This CDR3 region has 15 residues. CDR3 loop: CASTPAKHNTGELFF. DNA of the CDR3: TGTGCCAGTACCCCAGCGAAACATAACACCGGGGAGCTGTTTTTT.

V gene TRBV18 combines with J gene TRBJ2-1; D may be TRBD1 (5 bases). The CDR3 is 14 amino acids. Trimming left V 3 bases short and J 6 bases short, with 12 bases between. The V gene's germline CDR1 is KGHSH and CDR2 LQKENI. The CDR3 region has the DNA TGTGCCAGCTCACCTTATGACAGCCGCAATGAGCAGTTCTTC. It is translated as CASSPYDSRNEQFF.

V and J are TRBV9 and TRBJ2-2; perhaps TRBD1 as D (6 bases). The ends were cut back, 1 base at V and 3 bases at J, with 10 bases in the middle. CDR1 SGDLS and CDR2 YYNGEE come from the germline V gene. The CDR3 is 15 amino acids. For the CDR3, the DNA is TGTGCCAGCAGCGTAAGCGCAGGGGACACCGGGGAGCTGTTTTTT. Translation: CASSVSAGDTGELFF.

This clone was observed a single time. The chain employs TRBV4-1 and TRBJ2-2; perhaps TRBD1 as D (5 bases). The CDR3 length is 15 residues. In germline, CDR1 is MGHRA, CDR2 YSYEKL. V dropped 1 base and J dropped 4 bases, with 10 bases sitting between them. CDR3 loop: CASSQGGPGTGELFF. DNA of the CDR3: TGCGCCAGCAGCCAAGGGGGCCCCGGCACCGGGGAGCTGTTTTTT.

The chain has TRBV5-1 and TRBJ2-5, with D maybe TRBD1 (5 bases). Trimming shortened V by 0 bases and J by 4 bases, and 10 bases separated the two germline ends. Germline V gene data show CDR1 as SGHRS and CDR2 as YFSETQ. This CDR3 spans 14 amino acids. This CDR3 is CASSLEARAETQYF. The CDR3 coding sequence is TGCGCCAGCAGCTTGGAAGCCAGGGCAGAGACCCAGTACTTC.

The chain links TRBV11-3 to TRBJ1-1; D is unresolved. Per germline, CDR1 SGHNT and CDR2 YENEEA. This CDR3 has 13 residues. Trimming shortened V by 3 bases and J by 4 bases, and 9 bases separated the two germline ends. The CDR3 nucleotides are TGTGCCAGCAGCTTCCGGGGTGGCACTGAAGCTTTCTTT. This codes for CASSFRGGTEAFF.